Each of the 31 T cell receptor beta chains below was sequenced from the same sample in a study of CD8 T cells in Susac syndrome. The authors reverse transcribed roughly 0.5 to 1 ug RNA with random hexamers. TCRdb called the immunoSEQ multiplex PCR reads again in MiXCR, with one record for every CDR3 protein. Here the sample spans about 140,000 distinct CDR3 sequences, around 95% being singletons. The sequencing input was CD4+ T cells from PBMCs. The receptor source for this set is a human donor with Susac syndrome.

The chain uses TRBV18 and TRBJ2-7, with 8 bases lining up with TRBD2. After removal of 2 bases from V and 2 bases from J, the junction contained 5 bases not matched to a gene. The CDR3 consists of 15 residues. Germline assignment: CDR1 KGHSH and CDR2 LQKENI. CDR3 sequence: CASSPDTSGPYEQYF. The CDR3 DNA reads TGTGCCAGCTCACCAGACACTAGCGGCCCCTACGAGCAGTACTTC.

This clonotype was seen only once. V is TRBV21-1 and J is TRBJ2-3; the D segment call TRBD2 is taken from the table without a DNA check. TRBV21-1 has pseudogene status. This CDR3 comprises 16 residues. The CDR3 region is CASRPPWTIRIDTQYF. Here the CDR3 DNA reads TGTGCCAGCAGACCGCCCTGGACTATTCGGATAGATACGCAGTATTTT.

The rearrangement uses TRBV5-4 and TRBJ2-2; D gene unclear. The V end was cut by 0 bases, the J end by 6 bases, with 9 bases between. CDR1 is SGHNT and CDR2 is YYREEE in the germline V gene (reference sequence). The length of the CDR3 is 14 residues. The CDR3 bases are TGTGCCAGCAGCTTGGACCCGCCGGCCGGGGAGCTGTTTTTT. Translating gives CASSLDPPAGELFF.

The chain's CDR3 is CASRDSGRNEQYF. DNA for the CDR3: TGTGCCAGCAGAGATAGCGGGAGGAACGAGCAGTACTTC. The chain is built from TRBV28 and TRBJ2-7, with 10 bases fitting TRBD2. Germline CDR1 MDHEN, CDR2 SYDVKM. This CDR3 has 13 residues. J lost 5 bases, V lost 6 bases, and 4 bases had no gene match.

The chain carries TRBV3-1 and TRBJ1-6; TRBD1 agrees at 10 bases. The CDR3 consists of 17 residues. Germline V gives CDR1 LGHDT, CDR2 YNNKEL (reference sequence). V shed 0 bases, J shed 8 bases, and the junction held 7 bases outside the gene matches. The CDR3 DNA is TGTGCCAGCAGCCAAGAAAAATGGACAGGGGGGGATTCACCCCTCCACTTT. It codes for CASSQEKWTGGDSPLHF.

The gene calls are TRBV29-1 and TRBJ1-5, with D unclear. V shed 6 bases and J shed 1 base, with 13 bases lying between them. Germline V lookup: CDR1 SQVTM, CDR2 ANQGSEA. This CDR3 comprises 14 residues. CDR3 in amino acids: CSVAQQSSNQPQHF. The CDR3, as DNA: TGCAGCGTCGCACAGCAGAGCAGCAATCAGCCCCAGCATTTT.

The chain carries TRBV7-9 and TRBJ2-3; TRBD2 aligns across 7 bases. The CDR3 spans 14 residues. V was pared by 5 bases and J by 5 bases, with 7 bases of the junction left unmatched. Germline V gives CDR1 SEHNR, CDR2 FQNEAQ (reference sequence). The DNA for the CDR3 is TGTGCCAGCAGCCCCCACAGCGGGAAAGATACGCAGTATTTT. It codes for CASSPHSGKDTQYF.

V usage is TRBV4-1 and J usage is TRBJ2-3; D is possibly TRBD1 (6 bases). V dropped 5 bases and J dropped 2 bases, with 17 bases sitting between them. The CDR3 runs to 16 residues. Germline V gene sequence: CDR1 MGHRA, CDR2 YSYEKL. Written as DNA, the CDR3 is TGCGCCAGCAGCTCCCGGGACATAGGGTCCACAGATACGCAGTATTTT. Translating it yields CASSSRDIGSTDTQYF.

The CDR3 sequence is CASSLDSGVSGNTIYF. Written as DNA, the CDR3 is TGCGCCAGCAGCTTGGACTCTGGGGTCTCTGGAAACACCATATATTTT. This chain links TRBV5-1 with TRBJ1-3; D is ambiguous. Deletions cut 0 bases from V and 0 bases from J, with 10 bases between. The CDR3 loop spans 16 amino acids. Germline V lookup: CDR1 SGHRS, CDR2 YFSETQ.

The chain joins TRBV7-9 to TRBJ1-1; D is ambiguous. The CDR3 runs to 14 residues. The germline V gene has CDR1 SEHNR and CDR2 FQNEAQ (reference sequence). V was clipped by 4 bases and J by 4 bases, with 13 bases between them. The CDR3 here is CASSSLWRSTEAFF. DNA for the CDR3: TGTGCCAGCAGCTCCCTGTGGCGGAGCACTGAAGCTTTCTTT.

V is TRBV7-6 and J is TRBJ1-4; D possibly corresponds to TRBD1 (6 bases). Per the germline V gene, CDR1 is SGHVS and CDR2 is FNYEAQ. Between the trimmed V and J ends, which lost 5 bases and 0 bases, there was a span of 10 bases. This CDR3 has 15 amino acids. CDR3 sequence: CASSPWTATNEKLFF. The CDR3 bases are TGTGCCAGCAGCCCATGGACAGCAACTAATGAAAAACTGTTTTTT.

The chain is built from TRBV3-1 and TRBJ2-4, with D hard to call. The germline V gene encodes CDR1 LGHDT and CDR2 YNNKEL (reference sequence). The CDR3 loop spans 13 amino acids. V gave up 1 base and J gave up 11 bases, with 12 bases separating them. The CDR3 spells CASSQAGLPFQYF. The CDR3 DNA reads TGTGCCAGCAGCCAAGCGGGCCTCCCATTTCAGTACTTC.

The genes are TRBV14 and TRBJ2-7; D perhaps matches TRBD1 (7 bases). The ends were cut back, 3 bases at V and 6 bases at J, with 12 bases in the middle. Per germline, CDR1 SGHDN and CDR2 FVKESK. The CDR3 contains 13 residues. CDR3 nucleotides: TGTGCCAGCAGCCAGGCCCAGGGGGGCGAGCAGTACTTC. Amino acid sequence: CASSQAQGGEQYF.

This chain connects TRBV7-9 to TRBJ2-3; D uncertain. CDR3 size: 12 residues. Looked up from germline, CDR1 is SEHNR and CDR2 is FQNEAQ (reference sequence). Trimming took 2 bases from V and 6 from J, leaving 6 bases between them. The CDR3 region is CASSLLIDTQYF. The CDR3 bases are TGTGCCAGCAGCTTACTTATTGATACGCAGTATTTT.

Remarks on this clonotype: The germline gene is not matched at one end of the junction; a read error may be the cause. The chain employs TRBV7-7 and TRBJ2-1, with a possible D match to TRBD2 (5 bases). This CDR3 contains 13 residues. CDR1 and CDR2 from the germline V gene are SSHAT and FNYEAQ (reference sequence). The CDR3 reads CASSYRERDEQFF. Written as DNA, the CDR3 is TGTGCTAGCAGCTATAGGGAGAGAGATGAGCAGTTCTTC.

This chain joins TRBV9 and TRBJ2-7, with 10 bases fitting TRBD2. This CDR3 contains 15 residues. Trimming cost V 0 bases and J 2 bases; bases outside gene matches: 2. The germline V gene encodes CDR1 SGDLS and CDR2 YYNGEE. Here the CDR3 DNA reads TGTGCCAGCAGCGTAGCCAGCGGGGGGGCCTACGAGCAGTACTTC. It codes for CASSVASGGAYEQYF.

The rearrangement uses TRBV3-1 and TRBJ2-7, with D hard to call. Per the germline V gene, CDR1 is LGHDT and CDR2 is YNNKEL (reference sequence). V lost 3 bases to trimming and J lost 4 bases, with 4 bases between them. The CDR3 spans 11 residues. This CDR3 is CASSHGYEQYF. CDR3 bases: TGTGCCAGCAGCCATGGTTACGAGCAGTACTTC.

The CDR3 protein is CASSRLGQGEQYF. CDR3 nucleotides: TGTGCCAGCAGCCGTCTGGGACAGGGGGAGCAGTACTTC. The genes are TRBV12-3 or TRBV12-4 and TRBJ2-7, with 10 bases matching TRBD1. J gave up 7 bases and V 6 bases, and 6 bases lay outside the gene matches. The CDR3 totals 13 residues.

V usage is TRBV11-2 and J usage is TRBJ2-5; D unclear. Germline V gene sequence: CDR1 SGHAT, CDR2 FQNNGV. V dropped 3 bases and J dropped 5 bases, with 7 bases sitting between them. The CDR3 is made up of 12 amino acids. The CDR3 region is CASSFGWETQYF. The CDR3 DNA reads TGTGCCAGCAGCTTTGGGTGGGAGACCCAGTACTTC.

This clonotype occurred once. The gene calls are TRBV9 and TRBJ1-1, with a tentative D call TRBD1 (5 bases). The CDR3 extends over 15 amino acids. Trimming removed 6 bases from V and 0 bases from J, with 15 bases in between. Germline CDR1 is SGDLS and CDR2 is YYNGEE. This chain's CDR3 is CASTGGENMNTEAFF. Written as DNA, the CDR3 is TGTGCCAGCACCGGGGGGGAGAACATGAACACTGAAGCTTTCTTT.

The V call is TRBV12-3 or TRBV12-4, the J call TRBJ1-5; no firm D call. The V gene lost 5 bases and the J gene lost 4 bases, with 6 bases spanning the gap. The CDR3 has 12 residues. The CDR3, as DNA: TGTGCCAGCAGTGCGCAAAATCAGCCCCAGCATTTT. The encoded protein is CASSAQNQPQHF.

This clonotype was found once. This chain uses TRBV3-1 with TRBJ1-1; 7 nucleotides agree with TRBD1. Germline V lookup: CDR1 LGHDT, CDR2 YNNKEL (reference sequence). This CDR3 spans 13 amino acids. V lost 0 bases to trimming and J lost 10 bases; unmatched junction nucleotides: 5. The CDR3: CASSQDRQGVAFF. The CDR3 DNA sequence: TGTGCCAGCAGCCAAGACCGACAGGGTGTAGCTTTCTTT.

This chain connects TRBV3-1 to TRBJ1-1; D remains unclear. V lost 1 base and J lost 10, with 13 bases in between. The length of the CDR3 is 13 residues. The germline V gene encodes CDR1 LGHDT and CDR2 YNNKEL (reference sequence). Written as DNA, the CDR3 is TGTGCCAGCAGCCAAGGAGGTTTTAATGGAGCTTTCTTT. Protein sequence: CASSQGGFNGAFF.

The rearrangement uses TRBV5-1 and TRBJ1-1; weak D call: TRBD1 (5 bases). V was clipped by 3 bases and J by 1 base, with 10 bases between them. Germline V gene data show CDR1 as SGHRS and CDR2 as YFSETQ. CDR3 length: 14 residues. DNA for the CDR3: TGCGCCAGCAGCTCTAGTCAGGGGAACACTGAAGCTTTCTTT. Its protein is CASSSSQGNTEAFF.

The chain joins TRBV29-1 to TRBJ2-5; 7 nucleotides match TRBD2. V lost 4 bases, J lost 0 bases, and 8 bases stayed unmatched. The CDR3 covers 15 residues. CDR1 SQVTM and CDR2 ANQGSEA come from the germline V gene. CDR3 sequence: CSVVYASGNQETQYF. CDR3 DNA sequence: TGCAGCGTTGTTTACGCTAGCGGAAACCAAGAGACCCAGTACTTC.

V is TRBV12-3 or TRBV12-4 and J is TRBJ2-7; 7 nucleotides align to TRBD1. J was trimmed by 2 bases and V by 5 bases; bases with no gene match: 12. This CDR3 is built from 16 residues. DNA of the CDR3: TGTGCCAGCAGTAGCCCTAGACAGGGCCATACCTACGAGCAGTACTTC. Translated: CASSSPRQGHTYEQYF.

The chain combines TRBV4-1 with TRBJ2-7; TRBD2 agrees at 10 bases. This CDR3 contains 15 residues. J lost 4 bases, V lost 1 base, and 4 bases had no gene match. Germline values: CDR1 MGHRA, CDR2 YSYEKL. CDR3 in DNA: TGCGCCAGCAGCCAAGTAGGACTAGCGGCTTACGAGCAGTACTTC. Its translation is CASSQVGLAAYEQYF.

This clonotype was counted between two and nine times. The chain employs TRBV2 and TRBJ2-7; no clear D. The CDR3 is 15 residues long. V was shortened by 6 bases and J by 0 bases, with 15 bases between the two germline ends. Germline V gene lookup returns CDR1 SNHLY and CDR2 FYNNEI. The CDR3 protein is CASRADFLRSYEQYF. Here the CDR3 DNA reads TGTGCCAGCAGGGCAGACTTTTTACGCTCCTACGAGCAGTACTTC.

This clonotype has a single count. This chain joins TRBV20-1 and TRBJ1-2, with a possible D match to TRBD1 (5 bases). Germline values: CDR1 DFQATT, CDR2 SNEGSKA (reference sequence). This CDR3 is 14 amino acids long. The germline V and J ends were trimmed by 6 bases and 7 bases, with 21 bases remaining between them. The CDR3 loop is CSAMSTDYNVGYTF. In DNA, the CDR3 is TGCAGTGCCATGTCGACAGACTACAACGTTGGCTACACCTTC.

About this clonotype itself: Mismatch with germline at one junction end may stem from a read error. The rearrangement joins TRBV7-9 to TRBJ1-1; 8 bases are shared with TRBD1. Germline assignment: CDR1 SEHNR and CDR2 FQNEAQ (reference sequence). The CDR3 loop spans 17 amino acids. This CDR3 is CASSLRDRPLRNAEAFF. CDR3 in DNA: TGTGCCAGCAGCCTCCGGGACAGGCCCCTGAGGAACGCTGAAGCTTTCTTT.

This clonotype was seen a single time. This chain uses TRBV18 with TRBJ1-2; D is uncertain. Between the trimmed V and J ends, which lost 2 bases and 5 bases, there was a span of 9 bases. CDR3 length: 13 residues. Germline-derived CDR1 and CDR2 are KGHSH and LQKENI. CDR3 coding DNA: TGTGCCAGCTCACCATCTAAGAGATATGGCTACACCTTC. It yields the protein CASSPSKRYGYTF.